These 27 T cell receptor beta chains were sequenced from one sample in a study of monozygotic twins with inflammatory bowel disease. Each CDR3 protein gets one entry in TCRdb, which reprocessed the 5' RACE reads and gives no DNA. The specimen's table records about 450,000 distinct CDR3 sequences. Sample: blood. The receptor set was obtained from a human donor with ulcerative colitis or Crohn's disease, or a healthy co-twin of an affected twin (not recorded which).

The rearrangement uses TRBV6-1 and TRBJ1-1. Germline V gene lookup returns CDR1 MNHNS and CDR2 SASEGT. The CDR3 loop spans 13 amino acids. This CDR3 reads CASSEWGNTEAFF.

The genes are TRBV28 and TRBJ2-5; without DNA, the TCRdb call of TRBD1 cannot be checked. The CDR3 is 15 amino acids. Germline CDR1 MDHEN, CDR2 SYDVKM. CDR3 protein: CASGTVDVVQETQYF.

The chain uses TRBV4-3 and TRBJ1-5. The CDR3 spans 18 residues. Germline assignment: CDR1 LGHNA and CDR2 YSLEER. CDR3 protein: CASSQGYVESGSNQPQHF.

The rearrangement links TRBV15 to TRBJ2-1; TCRdb reports TRBD1, a call that lacks DNA to check it against. CDR3 length: 13 amino acids. Germline lookup yields CDR1 LNHNV and CDR2 YYDKDF (reference sequence). The CDR3 here is CATRGRGDNEQFF.

The chain couples TRBV7-6 to TRBJ2-7; TCRdb's assignment of TRBD1 cannot be checked, as there is no DNA. The CDR3 contains 17 residues. Germline lookup yields CDR1 SGHVS and CDR2 FNYEAQ. The CDR3 sequence is CASSASGIWTGASEQYF.

V is TRBV6-2 or TRBV6-3 and J is TRBJ2-1; the D call from TCRdb, TRBD2, cannot be confirmed without DNA. Germline V gives CDR1 MNHEY, CDR2 SVGEGT. The CDR3 is 16 residues long. This CDR3 is CASSYRPRTRDNEQFF.

The rearrangement uses TRBV3-1 and TRBJ2-3. The germline gives CDR1 LGHDT, CDR2 YNNKEL (reference sequence). CDR3 length: 12 amino acids. The CDR3 region is CASSQVQDTQYF.

J is TRBJ2-2 and V is TRBV7-2; the TCRdb call, TRBD1, lacks DNA for checking. The CDR3 contains 17 residues. CDR1 is SGHTA and CDR2 is FQGNSA in the germline V gene. CDR3 in amino acids: CASSLKFGTGYSGELFF.

The rearrangement uses TRBV5-6 and TRBJ2-5; the TCRdb call, TRBD1, lacks DNA for checking. Germline assignment: CDR1 SGHDT and CDR2 YYEEEE. The CDR3 is made up of 14 amino acids. This CDR3 is CASRRTGFGETQYF. Full variable domain (outside the CDR3, taken from reference TRBV5-6 and TRBJ2-5): DAGVTQSPTHLIKTRGQQVTLRCSPKSGHDTVSWYQQALGQGPQFIFQYYEEEERQRGNFPDRFSGHQFPNYSSELNVNALLLGDSALYLCASRRTGFGETQYFGPGTRLLVL.

J is TRBJ2-3 and V is TRBV7-2; TCRdb gives TRBD2 as the D gene, but with no DNA this cannot be confirmed. The germline CDR1 and CDR2 sequences are SGHTA and FQGNSA. The CDR3 has 14 amino acids. The CDR3 sequence: CASSPGLAFDTQYF.

Here the CDR3 reads CASSTTGTYEQYF. The genes are TRBV19 and TRBJ2-7; no DNA is available, so the TRBD1 call from TCRdb remains unchecked. This CDR3 is 13 amino acids long. Per germline, CDR1 LNHDA and CDR2 SQIVND (reference sequence). The full variable domain, its missing parts supplied by reference TRBV19 and TRBJ2-7, is DGGITQSPKYLFRKEGQNVTLSCEQNLNHDAMYWYRQDPGQGLRLIYYSQIVNDFQKGDIAEGYSVSREKKESFPLTVTSAQKNPTAFYLCASSTTGTYEQYFGPGTRLTVT.

The chain couples TRBV5-4 to TRBJ1-1. This CDR3 spans 16 amino acids. Germline V gene sequence: CDR1 SGHNT, CDR2 YYREEE (reference sequence). CDR3 loop: CASSQGPRVVATEAFF. Complete variable domain (other parts from reference TRBV5-4 and TRBJ1-1): ETGVTQSPTHLIKTRGQQVTLRCSSQSGHNTVSWYQQALGQGPQFIFQYYREEENGRGNFPPRFSGLQFPNYSSELNVNALELDDSALYLCASSQGPRVVATEAFFGQGTRLTVV.

This rearrangement joins TRBV6-5 to TRBJ1-2. The CDR3 contains 15 residues. Germline V lookup: CDR1 MNHEY, CDR2 SVGAGI. The CDR3 reads CASSYNAAANYGYTF.

This rearrangement joins TRBV4-1 to TRBJ2-5. The CDR3 is 13 amino acids. Germline V CDR1 and CDR2: MGHRA, YSYEKL. CDR3 region: CASSQTYQETQYF.

This sequence joins TRBV5-1 and TRBJ2-7; TCRdb names TRBD2, which stays unverified in the absence of DNA. Germline V gene sequence: CDR1 SGHRS, CDR2 YFSETQ. CDR3 length: 14 residues. CDR3 residues: CASSPLSSGYEQYF.

The rearrangement joins TRBV4-1 to TRBJ1-1. This CDR3 comprises 15 residues. The germline CDR1 and CDR2 sequences are MGHRA and YSYEKL. The chain's CDR3 is CASSQAEGLGTEAFF.

The chain is built from TRBV7-2 and TRBJ2-5; with no DNA, the TCRdb D assignment of TRBD1 cannot be verified. CDR1 and CDR2 from the germline V gene are SGHTA and FQGNSA. This CDR3 comprises 16 residues. The CDR3 sequence: CASSPWGQGVQETQYF.

The J gene is TRBJ1-3, the V gene TRBV5-1. Germline CDR1 is SGHRS and CDR2 is YFSETQ. The CDR3 is 14 amino acids. The CDR3 spells CASSLGGSGNTIYF. Based on the CDR3 plus reference TRBV5-1 and TRBJ1-3, the full variable domain is KAGVTQTPRYLIKTRGQQVTLSCSPISGHRSVSWYQQTPGQGLQFLFEYFSETQRNKGNFPGRFSGRQFSNSRSEMNVSTLELGDSALYLCASSLGGSGNTIYFGEGSWLTVV.

The chain links TRBV7-2 to TRBJ2-5. From germline, CDR1 is SGHTA and CDR2 FQGNSA. The CDR3 contains 12 residues. The CDR3 sequence: CASSQYLETQYF.

The chain combines TRBV19 with TRBJ2-1. From germline, CDR1 is LNHDA and CDR2 SQIVND (reference sequence). CDR3 length: 11 amino acids. CDR3 region: CASSTFNEQFF. Full variable domain (outside the CDR3, taken from reference TRBV19 and TRBJ2-1): DGGITQSPKYLFRKEGQNVTLSCEQNLNHDAMYWYRQDPGQGLRLIYYSQIVNDFQKGDIAEGYSVSREKKESFPLTVTSAQKNPTAFYLCASSTFNEQFFGPGTRLTVL.

This chain links TRBV9 with TRBJ1-5; the TRBD1 assignment by TCRdb is unverifiable without DNA. Germline assignment: CDR1 SGDLS and CDR2 YYNGEE. This CDR3 spans 13 amino acids. The CDR3: CASSTRTGEPQHF.

This chain joins TRBV5-1 and TRBJ2-7; the D call of TRBD1 rests on TCRdb alone, since no DNA is present to check it. Germline values: CDR1 SGHRS, CDR2 YFSETQ. The CDR3 loop spans 15 amino acids. The CDR3 is CASSLASTGSYEQYF.

The chain combines TRBV2 with TRBJ1-2; with no DNA, the TCRdb D assignment of TRBD1 cannot be verified. CDR3 size: 16 residues. Germline CDR1 is SNHLY and CDR2 is FYNNEI. The CDR3 reads CASRGGPASSNYGYTF.

The V call is TRBV28, the J call TRBJ2-1. The CDR3 totals 11 residues. The germline V gene encodes CDR1 MDHEN and CDR2 SYDVKM. CDR3 sequence: CASGSRNEQFF.

The chain couples TRBV5-1 to TRBJ1-4. This CDR3 has 17 residues. CDR1 and CDR2 from the germline V gene are SGHRS and YFSETQ. The chain's CDR3 is CASSPGGTAITNEKLFF.

The V call is TRBV19, the J call TRBJ2-1; TCRdb reports TRBD2, a call that lacks DNA to check it against. This CDR3 is 14 amino acids long. Germline V CDR1 and CDR2: LNHDA, SQIVND (reference sequence). The CDR3 loop is CASTAGLSDNEQFF.

The chain carries TRBV5-5 and TRBJ1-2; no DNA is available, so the TRBD1 call from TCRdb remains unchecked. The CDR3 consists of 14 residues. Germline V gene sequence: CDR1 SGHKS, CDR2 YYEKEE (reference sequence). CDR3: CASSETGYAYGYTF. Drawing the rest from reference TRBV5-5 and TRBJ1-2, the complete variable domain is DAGVTQSPTHLIKTRGQQVTLRCSPISGHKSVSWYQQVLGQGPQFIFQYYEKEERGRGNFPDRFSARQFPNYSSELNVNALLLGDSALYLCASSETGYAYGYTFGSGTRLTVV.